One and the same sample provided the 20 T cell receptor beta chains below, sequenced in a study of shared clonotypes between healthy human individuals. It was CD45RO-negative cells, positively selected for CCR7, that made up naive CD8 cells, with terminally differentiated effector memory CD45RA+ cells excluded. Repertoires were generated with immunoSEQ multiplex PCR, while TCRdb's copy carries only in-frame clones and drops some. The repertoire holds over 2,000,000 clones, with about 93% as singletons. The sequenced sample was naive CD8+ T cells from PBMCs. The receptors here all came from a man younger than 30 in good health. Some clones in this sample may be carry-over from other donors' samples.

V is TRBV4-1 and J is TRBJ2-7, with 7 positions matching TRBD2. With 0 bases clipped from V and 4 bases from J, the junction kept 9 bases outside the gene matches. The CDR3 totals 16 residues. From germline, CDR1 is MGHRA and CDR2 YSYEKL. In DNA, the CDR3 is TGCGCCAGCAGCCAAGATTTTCGGGGGGAGGGTTACGAGCAGTACTTC. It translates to CASSQDFRGEGYEQYF.

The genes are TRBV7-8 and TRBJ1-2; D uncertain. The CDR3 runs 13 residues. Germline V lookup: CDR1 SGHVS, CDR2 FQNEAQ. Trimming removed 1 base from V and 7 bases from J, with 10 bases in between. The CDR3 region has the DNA TGTGCCAGCAGCTTAGGACCAGAGGGTGGCTACACCTTC. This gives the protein CASSLGPEGGYTF.

The CDR3 sequence: CASSPQFYSNQPQHF. The CDR3 coding sequence is TGTGCCAGCAGTCCACAGTTTTATAGCAATCAGCCCCAGCATTTT. The V call is TRBV27, the J call TRBJ1-5; D is unresolved. Trimming pared 5 bases from V and 0 bases from J, leaving 11 bases between. Germline V gene sequence: CDR1 MNHEY, CDR2 SMNVEV (reference sequence). This CDR3 is built from 15 residues.

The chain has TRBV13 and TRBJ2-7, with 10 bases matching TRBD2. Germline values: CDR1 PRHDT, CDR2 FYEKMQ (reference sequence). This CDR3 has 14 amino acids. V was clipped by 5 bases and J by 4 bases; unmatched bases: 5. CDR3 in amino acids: CASSLGTSVYEQYF. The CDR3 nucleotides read TGTGCCAGCAGCCTGGGGACTAGCGTATACGAGCAGTACTTC.

CDR3 in DNA: TGTGCCAGCAGCTTAGGGGACGAGGAGACCCAGTACTTC. It yields the protein CASSLGDEETQYF. The chain links TRBV13 to TRBJ2-5; D call uncertain. The CDR3 contains 13 residues. Germline CDR1 is PRHDT and CDR2 is FYEKMQ (reference sequence). V shed 0 bases and J shed 5 bases, with 7 bases lying between them.

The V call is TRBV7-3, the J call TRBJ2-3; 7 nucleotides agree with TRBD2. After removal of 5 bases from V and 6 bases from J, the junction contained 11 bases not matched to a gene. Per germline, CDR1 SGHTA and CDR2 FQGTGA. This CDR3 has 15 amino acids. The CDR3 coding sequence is TGTGCCAGCAGCCAGGCGGGGGAGCGGCCGGATACGCAGTATTTT. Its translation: CASSQAGERPDTQYF.

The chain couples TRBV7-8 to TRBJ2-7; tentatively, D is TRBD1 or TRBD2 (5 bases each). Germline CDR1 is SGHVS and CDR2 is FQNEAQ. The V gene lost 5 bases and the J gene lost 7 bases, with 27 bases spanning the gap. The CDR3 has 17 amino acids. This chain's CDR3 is CASSLPGPYPAMGEQYF. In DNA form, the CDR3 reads TGTGCCAGCAGCCTTCCGGGACCATATCCAGCAATGGGGGAGCAGTACTTC.

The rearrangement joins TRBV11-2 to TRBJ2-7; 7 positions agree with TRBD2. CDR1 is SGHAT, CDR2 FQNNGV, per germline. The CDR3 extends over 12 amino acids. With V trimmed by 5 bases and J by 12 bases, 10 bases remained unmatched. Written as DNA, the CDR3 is TGTGCCAGCAGCCCATCCCGGGACTACCCGTACTTC. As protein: CASSPSRDYPYF.

The CDR3 loop is CASSQDRTVSNYGYTF. CDR3 coding DNA: TGCGCCAGCAGCCAAGATCGAACAGTTTCTAACTATGGCTACACCTTC. J is TRBJ1-2 and V is TRBV4-1; no firm D call. Trimming left V 0 bases short and J 0 bases short, with 11 bases between. This CDR3 is 16 amino acids long. Germline CDR1 reads MGHRA; CDR2 reads YSYEKL.

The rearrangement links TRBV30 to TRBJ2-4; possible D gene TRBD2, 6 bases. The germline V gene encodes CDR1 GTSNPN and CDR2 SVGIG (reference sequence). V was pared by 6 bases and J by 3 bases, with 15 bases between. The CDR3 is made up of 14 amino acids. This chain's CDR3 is CACGVAENKNIQYF. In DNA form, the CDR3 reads TGTGCCTGCGGGGTAGCGGAGAACAAAAACATTCAGTACTTC.

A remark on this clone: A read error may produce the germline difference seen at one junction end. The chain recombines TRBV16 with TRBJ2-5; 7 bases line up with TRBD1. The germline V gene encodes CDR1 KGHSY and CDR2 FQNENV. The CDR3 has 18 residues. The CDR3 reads CTSSQYRGVLPDQETQYF. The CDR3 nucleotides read TGTACCAGCAGCCAATACAGGGGAGTCCTCCCGGACCAAGAGACCCAGTACTTC.

CDR3 nucleotide sequence: TGTGCCAGCAGTGATTCTCGGACAGGGGCTAACACCGGGGAGCTGTTTTTT. Translating gives CASSDSRTGANTGELFF. The chain recombines TRBV2 with TRBJ2-2; the match to TRBD1 covers 9 bases. CDR1 is SNHLY and CDR2 is FYNNEI in the germline V gene. The CDR3 runs 17 residues. The junction had 7 bases not matched to a gene; V was cut back by 3 bases and J by 2 bases.

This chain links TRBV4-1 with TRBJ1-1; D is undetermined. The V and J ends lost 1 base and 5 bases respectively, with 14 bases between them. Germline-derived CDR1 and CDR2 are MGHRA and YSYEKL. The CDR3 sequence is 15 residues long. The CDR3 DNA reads TGCGCCAGCAGCCAAGCCGACCGGGCTTTGACTGAAGCTTTCTTT. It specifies CASSQADRALTEAFF.

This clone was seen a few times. The DNA of the CDR3 is TGTGCCAGTAGTATTGAGCCGAGGGGAGCTTTCTTT. The encoded protein is CASSIEPRGAFF. The chain links TRBV19 to TRBJ1-1, with D possibly matching TRBD1 (5 bases). The CDR3 is 12 amino acids. Trimming removed 3 bases at V and 10 bases at J, with 12 bases between. Per the germline V gene, CDR1 is LNHDA and CDR2 is SQIVND (reference sequence).

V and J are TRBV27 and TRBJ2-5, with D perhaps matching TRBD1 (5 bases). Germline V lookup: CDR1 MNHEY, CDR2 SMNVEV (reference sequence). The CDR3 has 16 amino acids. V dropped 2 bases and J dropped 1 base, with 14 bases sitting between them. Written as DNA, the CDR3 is TGTGCCAGCAGTTTAGTAGGGGTGCGCAGCCAAGAGACCCAGTACTTC. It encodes CASSLVGVRSQETQYF.

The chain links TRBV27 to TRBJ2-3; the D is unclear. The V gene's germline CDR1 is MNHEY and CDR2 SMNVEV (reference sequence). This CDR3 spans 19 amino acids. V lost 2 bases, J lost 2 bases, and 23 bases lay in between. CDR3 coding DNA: TGTGCCAGCAGTTTAACCCCTCACAGCGCGACCCCTCTCACAGATACGCAGTATTTT. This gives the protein CASSLTPHSATPLTDTQYF.

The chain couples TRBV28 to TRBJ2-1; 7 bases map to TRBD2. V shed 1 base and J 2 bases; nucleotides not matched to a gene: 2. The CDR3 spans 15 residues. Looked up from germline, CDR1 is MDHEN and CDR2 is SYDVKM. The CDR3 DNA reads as TGTGCCAGCAGTTTATTGGGGGGGGCCTACAATGAGCAGTTCTTC. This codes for CASSLLGGAYNEQFF.

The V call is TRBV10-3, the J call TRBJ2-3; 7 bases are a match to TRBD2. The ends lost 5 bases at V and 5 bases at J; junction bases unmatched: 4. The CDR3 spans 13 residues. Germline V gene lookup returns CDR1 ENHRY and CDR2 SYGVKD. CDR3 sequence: CAISIAGVDTQYF. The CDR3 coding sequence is TGTGCCATCAGTATTGCGGGGGTAGATACGCAGTATTTT.

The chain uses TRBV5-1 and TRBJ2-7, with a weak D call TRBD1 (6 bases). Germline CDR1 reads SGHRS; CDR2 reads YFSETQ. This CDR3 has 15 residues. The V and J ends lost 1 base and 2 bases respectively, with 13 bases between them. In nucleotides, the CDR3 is TGCGCCAGCAGCTTGACCCGTGGGGGCCCCTACGAGCAGTACTTC. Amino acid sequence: CASSLTRGGPYEQYF.

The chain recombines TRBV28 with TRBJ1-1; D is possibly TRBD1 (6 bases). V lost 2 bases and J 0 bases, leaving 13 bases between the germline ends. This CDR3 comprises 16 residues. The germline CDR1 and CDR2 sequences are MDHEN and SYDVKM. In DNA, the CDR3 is TGTGCCAGCAGTTTAAGGCTACAGGGTATGAACACTGAAGCTTTCTTT. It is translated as CASSLRLQGMNTEAFF.